These T cell receptor beta chains were read from a single sample in a study of human T cells and chemical hapten exposure. TCRdb recomputed calls from the RACE reads with MiXCR, one row per CDR3 protein. The sample has tens of thousands of distinct CDR3 sequences, approximately 11% seen once; the top ten hold more than 2%. Material: whole blood, obtained in connection with sensitization to the hapten diphenylcyclopropenone (DPC). The receptor source for this set is a woman in her 30s with alopecia areata. Some clones in this sample may be carry-over from other donors' samples. CDR3s include the opening cysteine and the closing phenylalanine or tryptophan. The order of the fields is J gene, clone size, V gene, D gene, CDR3 DNA, CDR3 protein. A D gene is named only where the DNA matches it firmly. Clone size, where shown, is once, few, many, or a class for clones that have expanded.

j_call: TRBJ2-3; clone_size: few; v_call: TRBV5-1; d_call: .; cdr3_nt: TGCGCCAGCAGCTTGCAGGGGCGCGCAGATACGCAGTATTTT; cdr3_aa: CASSLQGRADTQYF
j_call: TRBJ1-1; clone_size: many; v_call: TRBV20-1; d_call: .; cdr3_nt: TGCAGTGCTAGACAGGGGTCACACACTGAAGCTTTCTTT; cdr3_aa: CSARQGSHTEAFF
j_call: TRBJ2-7; clone_size: few; v_call: TRBV11-2; d_call: TRBD2; cdr3_nt: TGTGCCAGCAGCTTAGTAACTAGCGGGAGCTCTTACGAGCAGTACTTC; cdr3_aa: CASSLVTSGSSYEQYF
j_call: TRBJ2-6; clone_size: many; v_call: TRBV5-1; d_call: .; cdr3_nt: TGCGCCAGCAGCTCCACAGGGCGTGGGGCCAACGTCCTGACTTTC; cdr3_aa: CASSSTGRGANVLTF
j_call: TRBJ2-1; clone_size: many; v_call: TRBV27; d_call: .; cdr3_nt: TGTGCCAGCATTGTGCGGAGGGGTTCCTACAATGAGCAGTTCTTC; cdr3_aa: CASIVRRGSYNEQFF
j_call: TRBJ1-1; clone_size: .; v_call: TRBV9; d_call: TRBD1; cdr3_nt: TGTGCCAGCAGCGGTGGCAGGGGGGACACTGAAGCTTTCTTT; cdr3_aa: CASSGGRGDTEAFF
j_call: TRBJ1-5; clone_size: few; v_call: TRBV7-2; d_call: .; cdr3_nt: TGTGCCAGCAGCTTCACAGGGAAACAGCCCCAGCATTTT; cdr3_aa: CASSFTGKQPQHF
j_call: TRBJ2-3; clone_size: many; v_call: TRBV4-3; d_call: .; cdr3_nt: TGCGCCAGCAGCCAAGAAGGAGCAGATACGCAGTATTTT; cdr3_aa: CASSQEGADTQYF
j_call: TRBJ1-2; clone_size: few; v_call: TRBV11-2; d_call: .; cdr3_nt: TGTGCCAGCAGCTTAGAGCCAGCCTATGGCTACACCTTC; cdr3_aa: CASSLEPAYGYTF
j_call: TRBJ2-7; clone_size: .; v_call: TRBV29-1; d_call: TRBD1; cdr3_nt: TGCAGCGTTGCCGGGACAGGGTCTAGCGAGCAGTACTTC; cdr3_aa: CSVAGTGSSEQYF
j_call: TRBJ1-6; clone_size: few; v_call: TRBV7-3; d_call: TRBD1; cdr3_nt: TGTGCCAGCAGTCCTAGGGCCAGGGGGCTACGGAATTCACCCCTCCACTTT; cdr3_aa: CASSPRARGLRNSPLHF
j_call: TRBJ2-2; clone_size: .; v_call: TRBV7-9; d_call: .; cdr3_nt: TGTGCCAGCAGCTTTAGAAACACCGGGGAGCTGTTTTTT; cdr3_aa: CASSFRNTGELFF
j_call: TRBJ1-1; clone_size: .; v_call: TRBV2; d_call: .; cdr3_nt: TGTGCCAGCAGGTTGGGGCGCACTGAAGCTTTCTTT; cdr3_aa: CASRLGRTEAFF
j_call: TRBJ1-1; clone_size: few; v_call: TRBV6-1; d_call: .; cdr3_nt: TGTGCCATCCCGGGGGATAGGGTCACTGAAGCTTTCTTT; cdr3_aa: CAIPGDRVTEAFF
j_call: TRBJ2-5; clone_size: .; v_call: TRBV11-2; d_call: .; cdr3_nt: TGTGCCAGCAGCTCCGGACATTGGACCCAGTACTTC; cdr3_aa: CASSSGHWTQYF
j_call: TRBJ2-1; clone_size: few; v_call: TRBV10-3; d_call: .; cdr3_nt: TGTGCCATCAGTCCGGGACGGGCTTACAATGAGCAGTTCTTC; cdr3_aa: CAISPGRAYNEQFF
j_call: TRBJ2-1; clone_size: few; v_call: TRBV20-1; d_call: .; cdr3_nt: TGCAGTGCTACTTCCCCGGCTAGCGTCCCGAGCTCCTACAATGAGCAGTTCTTC; cdr3_aa: CSATSPASVPSSYNEQFF
j_call: TRBJ2-5; clone_size: .; v_call: TRBV18; d_call: .; cdr3_nt: TGTGCCAGCTCACCACCGTATTCCGTTCGGGGGACCCAGTACTTC; cdr3_aa: CASSPPYSVRGTQYF
j_call: TRBJ1-1; clone_size: few; v_call: TRBV7-9; d_call: .; cdr3_nt: TGTGCCAGCAGCTTAGCGGGGGGACCACATGAAGCTTTCTTT; cdr3_aa: CASSLAGGPHEAFF
j_call: TRBJ2-5; clone_size: few; v_call: TRBV3-1; d_call: .; cdr3_nt: TGTGCCAGCAGCCAAGATAGAGGCAAGACCCAGTACTTC; cdr3_aa: CASSQDRGKTQYF
j_call: TRBJ1-2; clone_size: few; v_call: TRBV6-6; d_call: TRBD1; cdr3_nt: TGTGCCAGCAATAAAAACAGGGGTGACTATGGCTACACCTTC; cdr3_aa: CASNKNRGDYGYTF
j_call: TRBJ2-1; clone_size: .; v_call: TRBV6-6; d_call: TRBD2; cdr3_nt: TGTGCCAGCAGTTACCCGACTAGCGGGAGGTATGAGCAGTTCTTC; cdr3_aa: CASSYPTSGRYEQFF
j_call: TRBJ2-5; clone_size: many; v_call: TRBV12-3/TRBV12-4; d_call: .; cdr3_nt: TGTGCCAGCAGTTTTCTAGGCCAAGAGACCCAGTACTTC; cdr3_aa: CASSFLGQETQYF
j_call: TRBJ1-6; clone_size: many; v_call: TRBV3-1; d_call: .; cdr3_nt: TGTGCCAGCAGCCAAGCTGGGGGGCTAGGATCACCCCTCCACTTT; cdr3_aa: CASSQAGGLGSPLHF
j_call: TRBJ2-2; clone_size: many; v_call: TRBV20-1; d_call: .; cdr3_nt: TGCAGTGCTAGACACCACACCGGGGAGCTGTTTTTT; cdr3_aa: CSARHHTGELFF
j_call: TRBJ2-1; clone_size: many; v_call: TRBV23-1; d_call: TRBD2; cdr3_nt: TGCGCCAGCAGTCAATCGGGACTAGTATGTGTGAGCTCCTACAATGAGCAGTTCTTC; cdr3_aa: CASSQSGLVCVSSYNEQFF
j_call: TRBJ1-2; clone_size: many; v_call: TRBV20-1; d_call: TRBD1; cdr3_nt: TGCAGTGCTAGAGATAGGACAGGGGCAGGGGGCTACACCTTC; cdr3_aa: CSARDRTGAGGYTF
j_call: TRBJ2-6; clone_size: many; v_call: TRBV12-3/TRBV12-4; d_call: TRBD1; cdr3_nt: TGTGCCAGCAGTTTGGGAGACAGGGGCTCTGGGGCCAACGTCCTGACTTTC; cdr3_aa: CASSLGDRGSGANVLTF
j_call: TRBJ2-5; clone_size: many; v_call: TRBV18; d_call: .; cdr3_nt: TGTGCCAGCTCACCCCAGGACAGAGGGGAGACCCAGTACTTC; cdr3_aa: CASSPQDRGETQYF
j_call: TRBJ1-6; clone_size: .; v_call: TRBV11-3; d_call: TRBD1; cdr3_nt: TGTGCCAGCAGCTTATTAAGGGGGCCGGACCGAAATAATTCACCCCTCCACTTT; cdr3_aa: CASSLLRGPDRNNSPLHF
j_call: TRBJ1-6; clone_size: many; v_call: TRBV12-3/TRBV12-4; d_call: .; cdr3_nt: TGTGCCAGCAGTTTAGATGTGGGGGGCTATTCACCCCTCCACTTT; cdr3_aa: CASSLDVGGYSPLHF
j_call: TRBJ2-5; clone_size: .; v_call: TRBV6-5; d_call: .; cdr3_nt: TGTGCCAGCAGTTACTCGAACCAAGAGACCCAGTACTTC; cdr3_aa: CASSYSNQETQYF
j_call: TRBJ2-4; clone_size: many; v_call: TRBV12-3/TRBV12-4; d_call: .; cdr3_nt: TGTGCCAGCAGTTTGGGGTGGGGACCCGCGTACTTC; cdr3_aa: CASSLGWGPAYF
j_call: TRBJ2-1; clone_size: few; v_call: TRBV19; d_call: TRBD2; cdr3_nt: TGTGCCAGTAATGGGGGAGGGCCTGATGAGCAGTTCTTC; cdr3_aa: CASNGGGPDEQFF
j_call: TRBJ2-2; clone_size: many; v_call: TRBV29-1; d_call: .; cdr3_nt: TGCAGCGTTGAAACAGCAACCGGGGAGCTGTTTTTT; cdr3_aa: CSVETATGELFF
j_call: TRBJ2-3; clone_size: few; v_call: TRBV6-1; d_call: TRBD1; cdr3_nt: TGTGCCAGCAGTGAATTAGGTGGGGGACAGGGGGGCACAGATACGCAGTATTTT; cdr3_aa: CASSELGGGQGGTDTQYF
j_call: TRBJ1-2; clone_size: .; v_call: TRBV9; d_call: .; cdr3_nt: TGTGCCAGCAGCGTAGCTAGTGGGGACCTCTATGGCTACACCTTC; cdr3_aa: CASSVASGDLYGYTF
j_call: TRBJ1-1; clone_size: .; v_call: TRBV6-5; d_call: .; cdr3_nt: TGTGCCAGCAGTTGGGATTATAACAGGAACACTGAAGCTTTCTTT; cdr3_aa: CASSWDYNRNTEAFF
j_call: TRBJ1-1; clone_size: .; v_call: TRBV5-1; d_call: TRBD1; cdr3_nt: TGCGCCAGCAGCCCTGGGGACAGGGGCACTGAAGCTTTCTTT; cdr3_aa: CASSPGDRGTEAFF
j_call: TRBJ1-3; clone_size: .; v_call: TRBV5-1; d_call: TRBD1; cdr3_nt: TGCGCCAGCAGCTTATCAGGGGGCGCGTCTGGAAACACCATATATTTT; cdr3_aa: CASSLSGGASGNTIYF
j_call: TRBJ1-4; clone_size: .; v_call: TRBV3-1; d_call: .; cdr3_nt: TGTGCCAGCAGCCATTCCGTTTCCGGGGCTAATGAAAAACTGTTTTTT; cdr3_aa: CASSHSVSGANEKLFF
j_call: TRBJ2-7; clone_size: many; v_call: TRBV28; d_call: TRBD1; cdr3_nt: TGTGCCAGCAGCCCCGCCGGGACAGGGGCCCACGAGCAGTACTTC; cdr3_aa: CASSPAGTGAHEQYF
j_call: TRBJ1-4; clone_size: many; v_call: TRBV4-3; d_call: .; cdr3_nt: TGCGCCAGCAGCCAAGGCCGGCGGGTTAATGAAAAACTGTTTTTT; cdr3_aa: CASSQGRRVNEKLFF
j_call: TRBJ2-4; clone_size: few; v_call: TRBV5-5; d_call: .; cdr3_nt: TGTGCCAGCAGCACAGGGACTCTACTAGCCAAAAACATTCAGTACTTC; cdr3_aa: CASSTGTLLAKNIQYF
j_call: TRBJ1-1; clone_size: few; v_call: TRBV11-2; d_call: TRBD1; cdr3_nt: TGTGCCAGCAGCTTAGACGAGGACAGGGGCCTTAACACTGAAGCTTTCTTT; cdr3_aa: CASSLDEDRGLNTEAFF
j_call: TRBJ2-1; clone_size: many; v_call: TRBV10-3; d_call: .; cdr3_nt: TGTGCCATCAGCAGTTCGCGGGGAGCTGGGGAGCAGTTCTTC; cdr3_aa: CAISSSRGAGEQFF
j_call: TRBJ2-1; clone_size: many; v_call: TRBV20-1; d_call: .; cdr3_nt: TGCAGTGCTAGAGGTCAAGGGGCCTCCTACAATGAGCAGTTCTTC; cdr3_aa: CSARGQGASYNEQFF
j_call: TRBJ1-5; clone_size: .; v_call: TRBV12-3/TRBV12-4; d_call: .; cdr3_nt: TGTGCCAGCAGTTTCGGGACCGACAATCAGCCCCAGCATTTT; cdr3_aa: CASSFGTDNQPQHF
j_call: TRBJ2-1; clone_size: few; v_call: TRBV18; d_call: .; cdr3_nt: TGTGCCAGCTCACCATGGGGGGGCAGGGGCTCCTACAATGAGCAGTTCTTC; cdr3_aa: CASSPWGGRGSYNEQFF
j_call: TRBJ2-7; clone_size: few; v_call: TRBV29-1; d_call: .; cdr3_nt: TGCAGCGTTGAAGTTTACGACTTCCAGGGGGGCTCCTACGAGCAGTACTTC; cdr3_aa: CSVEVYDFQGGSYEQYF
j_call: TRBJ2-1; clone_size: few; v_call: TRBV11-3; d_call: .; cdr3_nt: TGTGCCAGCAGCTTAGTTGCGGGAAGCAACAATGAGCAGTTCTTC; cdr3_aa: CASSLVAGSNNEQFF
j_call: TRBJ1-2; clone_size: .; v_call: TRBV20-1; d_call: TRBD1; cdr3_nt: TGCAGTGCTAGAGCCAACCCGGTGAAGGGGGCGCCAACTAACTATGGCTACACCTTC; cdr3_aa: CSARANPVKGAPTNYGYTF